This T cell receptor beta chain was identified during a study of cytomegalovirus exposure and HLA in healthy donors. There are 13 residues in the CDR3. CDR1 and CDR2 (germline): GTSNPN, SVGIG (reference sequence). V was clipped by 3 bases and J by 3 bases, with 9 bases between them. Study-wide results and caveats: Sequences of the TCR beta chain were said to predict the HLA-A and HLA-B alleles of most subjects accurately. In a later analysis, TCR beta V- and J-gene trimming showed a link to a missense DCLRE1C variant. Researchers counted 164 TCR beta chains as cytomegalovirus-associated.

As to this clone: What it binds is unknown.

PCR involved 60 Vbeta and 13 Jbeta primers. Repertoires were generated with immunoSEQ multiplex PCR, while TCRdb's copy carries only in-frame clones and drops some. The sample data list 150,000 to 200,000 clones. Sequencing was carried out using PBMCs. The TCR originated in a man under 40 in good health and CMV-seronegative. This rearrangement joins TRBV30 to TRBJ1-5; D uncertain. CDR3 sequence (DNA): TGTGCCTGGAGGCCCTCACTCAATCAGCCCCAGCATTTT. Translation: CAWRPSLNQPQHF.